The clone carrying this T cell receptor (beta chain) was counted a single time. V was trimmed by 6 bases and J by 5 bases, leaving 17 bases between them. This CDR3 region has 15 residues. The data originate from a study of CD8 T cells in Susac syndrome. The RNA input was about 0.5 to 1 ug, and it was reverse transcribed with random hexamers. It was immunoSEQ multiplex PCR that amplified TCR beta CDR3 across 54 Vbeta and 13 Jbeta. TCRdb independently ran MiXCR on the immunoSEQ multiplex PCR reads; one entry per CDR3 protein. The data contain more than 150,000 distinct CDR3 sequences, approximately 96% of them singletons. The multiple sclerosis control group consisted of treatment-naive patients whose relapsing-remitting disease, which was either stable or active, fulfilled revised McDonald criteria.

The chain couples TRBV12-3 or TRBV12-4 to TRBJ1-5; a possible D gene is TRBD1 (6 bases). Material: CD8+ T cells from PBMCs. The TCR originated in a human donor with multiple sclerosis. CDR3 protein: CASSTIQGRDQPQHF. The CDR3 nucleotides read TGTGCCAGCAGCACAATACAGGGACGGGATCAGCCCCAGCATTTT.